This is a list of T cell receptor beta chains from one sample in a study of cytomegalovirus exposure and HLA in healthy donors. TCRdb's table, derived via immunoSEQ multiplex PCR, lists solely in-frame clones and lacks some. The data show around 120,000 clones, with roughly 9.9% seen just once and less than 4% held by the top ten. The sequenced material came from PBMCs. These receptors were taken from a man aged 30 to 39 in good health and CMV-seronegative. Both conserved end residues are part of each CDR3. The order of the fields is J gene, V gene, D gene, clone size, CDR3 protein, CDR3 DNA. The D gene is left open where the match is weak. The size entry is marked missing in some rows and otherwise reads once, few, many or a size class.

j_call: TRBJ2-5; v_call: TRBV5-1; d_call: TRBD2; clone_size: .; cdr3_aa: CASSWTTSGKGETQYF; cdr3_nt: TGCGCCAGCAGCTGGACGACTAGCGGGAAGGGAGAGACCCAGTACTTC
j_call: TRBJ2-3; v_call: TRBV5-1; d_call: TRBD2; clone_size: few; cdr3_aa: CASGRAGITDTQYF; cdr3_nt: TGCGCCAGCGGCCGAGCGGGGATCACAGATACGCAGTATTTT
j_call: TRBJ2-7; v_call: TRBV7-9; d_call: .; clone_size: .; cdr3_aa: CASSLVSYGYEQYF; cdr3_nt: TGTGCCAGCAGCTTAGTTTCCTACGGCTACGAGCAGTACTTC
j_call: TRBJ2-2; v_call: TRBV25-1; d_call: .; clone_size: few; cdr3_aa: CASSEYQGWNTGELFF; cdr3_nt: TGTGCCAGCAGTGAATACCAGGGTTGGAACACCGGGGAGCTGTTTTTT
j_call: TRBJ2-5; v_call: TRBV10-3; d_call: .; clone_size: .; cdr3_aa: CATTPTSQETQYF; cdr3_nt: TGTGCCACCACTCCGACTAGCCAAGAGACCCAGTACTTC
j_call: TRBJ2-7; v_call: TRBV6-5; d_call: .; clone_size: few; cdr3_aa: CASSYDRRYEQYF; cdr3_nt: TGTGCCAGCAGTTACGACAGGAGGTACGAGCAGTACTTC
j_call: TRBJ2-3; v_call: TRBV10-3; d_call: TRBD2; clone_size: few; cdr3_aa: CAIRTSETDTQYF; cdr3_nt: TGTGCCATCAGGACTAGCGAAACAGATACGCAGTATTTT
j_call: TRBJ1-5; v_call: TRBV30; d_call: .; clone_size: .; cdr3_aa: CAWNAAGDQPQHF; cdr3_nt: TGTGCCTGGAACGCGGCAGGGGATCAGCCCCAGCATTTT
j_call: TRBJ2-3; v_call: TRBV15; d_call: .; clone_size: .; cdr3_aa: CATSREKQSPTDTQYF; cdr3_nt: TGTGCCACCAGCAGAGAGAAACAGAGTCCCACAGATACGCAGTATTTT
j_call: TRBJ1-5; v_call: TRBV29-1; d_call: .; clone_size: few; cdr3_aa: CSVGEGLNQPQHF; cdr3_nt: TGCAGCGTGGGGGAGGGGTTGAATCAGCCCCAGCATTTT
j_call: TRBJ2-3; v_call: TRBV5-1; d_call: TRBD2; clone_size: .; cdr3_aa: CASSLGLAGVADTQYF; cdr3_nt: TGCGCCAGCAGCTTAGGACTAGCGGGGGTAGCAGATACGCAGTATTTT